This T cell receptor (beta chain) was obtained from a study of T cell repertoires in cytomegalovirus infection. Turning to the study itself: The public TCR beta signatures pointed to both CMV infection and matching HLA type. Study-wide findings and caveats: Of the TCR beta families, the public ones yielded a cumulative frequency that identified carriers of CMV plus the relevant HLA. CMV-specific HLA-C-restricted TCR beta clonotypes dominated the ex vivo response.

TCRdb reprocessed the reads with MiXCR, giving one entry per CDR3 protein. This table has around 330,000 distinct CDR3 sequences, roughly 15% appearing once. With regard to this clonotype: The antigen remains undetermined.

The specimen was PBMCs. This receptor was obtained from a human donor in good health (CMV status not recorded). Some clones in this sample may be carry-over from other donors' samples.

CDR3 in DNA: TGTGCCAGCAAAAAACGGACAGGGACTAATTCACCCCTCCACTTT. Its translation: CASKKRTGTNSPLHF. The chain is built from TRBV12-3 or TRBV12-4 and TRBJ1-6, with 8 nucleotides matching TRBD1. This CDR3 comprises 15 residues. The V gene end was trimmed by 7 bases and the J gene end by 6 bases; junction bases not matched to a gene: 8.